One and the same sample provided the 24 T cell receptor beta chains below, sequenced in a study of T cell clones after liver transplantation (dated by TCRdb to the late 2010s). To prepare the library, the immunoSEQ multiplex PCR assay was applied. The table comes from immuneACCESS by way of TCRdb, which keeps in-frame sequences with V and J called. Part of the clones is missing from these tables; in studies checked, under half for an unresolved V gene and the rest for unknown reasons. Across this sample there are roughly 100,000 clones, with approximately 78% seen only once. The ten largest clones add up to roughly 0.9% of the sample. Per the publication, the time point label means: pre-transplant. The specimen comprised CD4+ T cells from blood, sampled before liver transplant. All receptors derive from a human donor who received a liver transplant.

This chain connects TRBV7-3 to TRBJ1-1, with 8 bases fitting TRBD1. Germline CDR1 is SGHTA and CDR2 is FQGTGA. This CDR3 comprises 13 residues. V shed 5 bases and J 11 bases; nucleotides not matched to a gene: 10. CDR3 bases: TGTGCCAGCAGCCCCGGGACAGGTCTCGGGGCTTTCTTT. This sequence encodes CASSPGTGLGAFF.

The gene calls are TRBV14 and TRBJ1-4; D is undetermined. The CDR3 covers 17 residues. Germline CDR1 and CDR2: SGHDN and FVKESK. Trimming stripped 1 base from V and 6 bases from J, with 18 bases between. CDR3 sequence: CASSQGPGYQSDEKLFF. In DNA, the CDR3 is TGTGCCAGCAGCCAAGGGCCAGGCTACCAAAGCGATGAAAAACTGTTTTTT. Based on the CDR3 plus reference TRBV14 and TRBJ1-4, the full variable domain is EAGVTQFPSHSVIEKGQTVTLRCDPISGHDNLYWYRRVMGKEIKFLLHFVKESKQDESGMPNNRFLAERTGGTYSTLKVQPAELEDSGVYFCASSQGPGYQSDEKLFFGSGTQLSVL.

The rearrangement joins TRBV4-2 to TRBJ2-1; 13 positions agree with TRBD2. Trimming removed 5 bases from V and 0 bases from J; junction bases left unmatched: 10. Germline V gives CDR1 LGHNA, CDR2 YNFKEQ. The CDR3 is made up of 19 amino acids. Written as DNA, the CDR3 is TGTGCCAGCAGCAGACCGGGACTAGCGGGACTAAGCTCCTACAATGAGCAGTTCTTC. Residues: CASSRPGLAGLSSYNEQFF.

This clone has just a few counts. This sample also contains other DNA sequences that code for the same CDR3. The chain uses TRBV5-1 and TRBJ2-7, with D hard to call. The CDR3 is 14 residues long. Germline V gene sequence: CDR1 SGHRS, CDR2 YFSETQ. Trimming left V 0 bases short and J 2 bases short, with 9 bases between. CDR3 sequence (DNA): TGCGCCAGCAGCTTGGTCGTAAGCCCCTACGAGCAGTACTTC. It specifies CASSLVVSPYEQYF.

J is TRBJ2-5 and V is TRBV4-2; TRBD2 might be the D (5 bases). This CDR3 region has 14 residues. V lost 0 bases and J 4 bases, leaving 9 bases between the germline ends. Germline V gene data show CDR1 as LGHNA and CDR2 as YNFKEQ. The CDR3 region has the DNA TGTGCCAGCAGCCAAGATTTCGGAGGAGAGACCCAGTACTTC. Translation: CASSQDFGGETQYF.

The chain has TRBV6-1 and TRBJ2-2; 7 bases align to TRBD2. Germline CDR1 MNHNS, CDR2 SASEGT. The length of the CDR3 is 17 residues. J lost 1 base, V lost 1 base, and 6 bases had no gene match. CDR3 region: CASSEGVGGKNTGELFF. CDR3 DNA sequence: TGTGCCAGCAGTGAAGGAGTCGGGGGGAAGAACACCGGGGAGCTGTTTTTT.

The chain is built from TRBV7-3 and TRBJ2-3, with D tentatively TRBD2 (6 bases). From germline, CDR1 is SGHTA and CDR2 FQGTGA. This CDR3 has 14 amino acids. The ends were cut back, 2 bases at V and 5 bases at J, with 11 bases in the middle. For the CDR3, the DNA is TGTGCCAGCAGCTTACGTGGAGGGGAAGATACGCAGTATTTT. Residues: CASSLRGGEDTQYF.

The chain has TRBV27 and TRBJ1-5; tentatively, D is TRBD1 (5 bases). Trimming stripped 6 bases from V and 1 base from J, with 13 bases between. The CDR3 has 15 residues. Germline V gene data show CDR1 as MNHEY and CDR2 as SMNVEV (reference sequence). The chain's CDR3 is CASSDRGLSNQPQHF. The CDR3 DNA follows: TGTGCCAGCAGCGACCGGGGGTTGAGCAATCAGCCCCAGCATTTT.

The chain couples TRBV4-1 to TRBJ1-3; D remains ambiguous. This CDR3 is 16 amino acids long. Germline CDR1 and CDR2: MGHRA and YSYEKL. V lost 0 bases and J 0 bases, leaving 9 bases between the germline ends. DNA for the CDR3: TGCGCCAGCAGCCAAGATTGGGTAGGCTCTGGAAACACCATATATTTT. It yields the protein CASSQDWVGSGNTIYF.

This chain connects TRBV11-2 to TRBJ1-2; D is unclear. Germline V gene sequence: CDR1 SGHAT, CDR2 FQNNGV. V was clipped by 4 bases and J by 3 bases, with 15 bases between them. CDR3 length: 15 residues. The CDR3 DNA follows: TGTGCCAGCAGCTCCCGACTGCGGCAGGACTATGGCTACACCTTC. As protein: CASSSRLRQDYGYTF.

The J gene is TRBJ2-5, the V gene TRBV27; 11 positions agree with TRBD1. With 5 bases clipped from V and 5 bases from J, the junction kept 7 bases outside the gene matches. The CDR3 has 15 residues. Per germline, CDR1 MNHEY and CDR2 SMNVEV (reference sequence). This CDR3 reads CASSAGTGGSETQYF. In nucleotides, the CDR3 is TGTGCCAGCAGTGCCGGGACAGGGGGTTCGGAGACCCAGTACTTC.

The rearrangement links TRBV7-2 to TRBJ1-3; 8 bases are shared with TRBD1. Trimming cost V 4 bases and J 4 bases; bases outside gene matches: 12. The V gene's germline CDR1 is SGHTA and CDR2 FQGNSA. The CDR3 spans 17 residues. CDR3 coding DNA: TGTGCCAGCAGCTACCCCGGACAGGGAAAAGGAGGAAACACCATATATTTT. Its translation: CASSYPGQGKGGNTIYF. The full variable domain, its missing parts supplied by reference TRBV7-2 and TRBJ1-3, is GAGVSQSPSNKVTEKGKDVELRCDPISGHTALYWYRQSLGQGLEFLIYFQGNSAPDKSGLPSDRFSAERTGGSVSTLTIQRTQQEDSAVYLCASSYPGQGKGGNTIYFGEGSWLTVV.

This rearrangement joins TRBV6-5 to TRBJ1-5; D gene unclear. This CDR3 is 14 amino acids long. Germline V gene sequence: CDR1 MNHEY, CDR2 SVGAGI. V lost 0 bases and J 6 bases, leaving 9 bases between the germline ends. Here the CDR3 DNA reads TGTGCCAGCAGTTACTCCGGGTCTGGTCAGCCCCAGCATTTT. It encodes CASSYSGSGQPQHF.

The V gene is TRBV9, the J gene TRBJ2-1, with 10 bases matching TRBD2. CDR3 length: 16 residues. From germline, CDR1 is SGDLS and CDR2 YYNGEE. The V segment lost 4 bases and the J segment 14 bases; nucleotides outside the gene matches: 18. The CDR3 DNA is TGTGCCAGCAGCCCCGGCGGGCTAGCGGGGGACCCACGTGAGTTCTTC. It encodes CASSPGGLAGDPREFF.

The rearrangement joins TRBV29-1 to TRBJ2-6, with D hard to call. The germline CDR1 and CDR2 sequences are SQVTM and ANQGSEA. Trimming stripped 4 bases from V and 12 bases from J, with 7 bases between. There are 10 residues in the CDR3. CDR3 bases: TGCAGCGTTGCGGACGGCGTCCTGACTTTC. It is translated as CSVADGVLTF. Filled out from reference TRBV29-1 and TRBJ2-6, the complete variable domain reads SAVISQKPSRDICQRGTSLTIQCQVDSQVTMMFWYRQQPGQSLTLIATANQGSEATYESGFVIDKFPISRPNLTFSTLTVSNMSPEDSSIYLCSVADGVLTFGAGSRLTVL.

This chain's CDR3 is CASSLGLNAGTDNEKLFF. CDR3 nucleotides: TGTGCCAGCAGCTTAGGGTTGAACGCTGGGACAGATAATGAAAAACTGTTTTTT. The chain has TRBV7-9 and TRBJ1-4; 7 positions match TRBD1. CDR1 and CDR2 (germline): SEHNR, FQNEAQ (reference sequence). The CDR3 length is 18 residues. V was clipped by 1 base and J by 4 bases; unmatched bases: 12.

CDR3 sequence: CASSLIGGQGQETQYF. The CDR3 coding sequence is TGTGCCAGCAGCTTGATTGGGGGACAGGGGCAAGAGACCCAGTACTTC. This rearrangement joins TRBV5-6 to TRBJ2-5; 10 nucleotides match TRBD1. CDR1 and CDR2 from the germline V gene are SGHDT and YYEEEE. Germline trimming cut 1 base from V and 2 bases from J; bases unmatched to any gene: 5. This CDR3 contains 16 residues.

This chain uses TRBV30 with TRBJ2-3; no clear D gene. The ends were cut back, 2 bases at V and 4 bases at J, with 13 bases in the middle. CDR1 GTSNPN and CDR2 SVGIG come from the germline V gene (reference sequence). CDR3 length: 14 residues. CDR3 DNA: TGTGCCTGGAGTCGATTGGAGACCTCAGATACGCAGTATTTT. Translation: CAWSRLETSDTQYF.

The chain couples TRBV15 to TRBJ1-3; 7 bases map to TRBD1. The CDR3 runs 17 residues. Germline CDR1 reads LNHNV; CDR2 reads YYDKDF (reference sequence). The V gene end was trimmed by 4 bases and the J gene end by 4 bases; junction bases not matched to a gene: 13. CDR3 sequence (DNA): TGTGCCACCAGCAATTCACAGGGGTTCCTGCGCGGAAACACCATATATTTT. It translates to CATSNSQGFLRGNTIYF.

The chain employs TRBV2 and TRBJ2-1, with 10 bases lining up with TRBD2. V lost 4 bases and J lost 6; bases outside the gene matches: 9. The CDR3 totals 16 residues. In germline, CDR1 is SNHLY, CDR2 FYNNEI. The CDR3 loop is CASSGPQRGGRNEQFF. As DNA, the CDR3 is TGTGCCAGCAGTGGACCCCAGCGGGGGGGCCGCAATGAGCAGTTCTTC.

The rearrangement uses TRBV2 and TRBJ1-4, with D tentatively TRBD1 (5 bases). In germline, CDR1 is SNHLY, CDR2 FYNNEI. V was cut by 6 bases and J by 1 base, with 12 bases left in between. This CDR3 spans 15 amino acids. Written as DNA, the CDR3 is TGTGCCAGCAGCCAGGGACGGAGAACTAATGAAAAACTGTTTTTT. Protein product: CASSQGRRTNEKLFF.

The chain uses TRBV7-2 and TRBJ2-7; no reliable D call. V was cut by 5 bases and J by 4 bases, with 6 bases left in between. Per germline, CDR1 SGHTA and CDR2 FQGNSA. The CDR3 totals 11 residues. DNA of the CDR3: TGTGCCAGCAGCGACCCGTACGAGCAGTACTTC. Its translation: CASSDPYEQYF.

This clone has only a few counts. The gene calls are TRBV6-1 and TRBJ2-1; 12 nucleotides agree with TRBD2. From germline, CDR1 is MNHNS and CDR2 SASEGT. Germline trimming cut 4 bases from V and 10 bases from J; bases unmatched to any gene: 8. CDR3 length: 15 residues. CDR3 sequence (DNA): TGTGCCAGCAGTGCCAACCTAGCGGGAGGGTCAGAGCAGTTCTTC. Its protein is CASSANLAGGSEQFF.

The rearrangement joins TRBV6-1 to TRBJ2-1; 8 bases match TRBD1. Germline-derived CDR1 and CDR2 are MNHNS and SASEGT. The CDR3 contains 14 residues. V was pared by 8 bases and J by 10 bases, with 13 bases of the junction left unmatched. CDR3 loop: CASAMDRVGKEQFF. In DNA form, the CDR3 reads TGTGCCAGCGCAATGGACAGGGTAGGAAAGGAGCAGTTCTTC.